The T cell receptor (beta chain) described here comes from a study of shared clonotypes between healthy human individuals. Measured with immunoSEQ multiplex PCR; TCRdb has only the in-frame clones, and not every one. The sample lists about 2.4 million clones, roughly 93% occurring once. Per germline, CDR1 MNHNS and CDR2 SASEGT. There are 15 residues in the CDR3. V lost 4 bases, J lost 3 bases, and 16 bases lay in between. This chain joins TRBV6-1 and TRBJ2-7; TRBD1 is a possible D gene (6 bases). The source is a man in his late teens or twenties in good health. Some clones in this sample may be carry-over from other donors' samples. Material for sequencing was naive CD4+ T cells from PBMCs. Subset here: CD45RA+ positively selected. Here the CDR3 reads CASSGGPTRDYEQYF. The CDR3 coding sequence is TGTGCCAGCAGTGGGGGGCCAACCCGCGACTACGAGCAGTACTTC.